A single sample is the source of the 23 T cell receptor beta chains below, sequenced in a study of blood T cell repertoires in COVID-19. Data came from immunoSEQ multiplex PCR; TCRdb stores just in-frame clones and leaves some out. This table holds 200,000 or so clones, around 86% found once. Sequenced material: peripheral blood. The receptors come from a man in his 60s who had recovered from COVID-19.

CDR3: CASSPSTGHPEAFF. The CDR3, as DNA: TGTGCCAGCTCACCGTCGACAGGGCACCCTGAAGCTTTCTTT. This sequence joins TRBV18 and TRBJ1-1, with 7 bases fitting TRBD1. J lost 6 bases, V lost 3 bases, and 7 bases had no gene match. The CDR3 has 14 amino acids. Germline CDR1 reads KGHSH; CDR2 reads LQKENI.

The chain employs TRBV19 and TRBJ1-6; 7 bases are a match to TRBD1. This CDR3 is built from 13 residues. CDR1 is LNHDA, CDR2 SQIVND, per germline (reference sequence). Unmatched junction bases numbered 1, after V lost 4 bases and J lost 7 bases. CDR3 loop: CASSRQGNSPLHF. Written as DNA, the CDR3 is TGTGCCAGTAGTAGACAGGGAAATTCACCCCTCCACTTT.

The CDR3: CASSVTTSGQPQHF. The CDR3 DNA reads TGTGCCAGCAGTGTCACGACAAGCGGACAGCCCCAGCATTTT. This sequence joins TRBV2 and TRBJ1-5; unclear D gene. Germline CDR1 is SNHLY and CDR2 is FYNNEI. The germline V and J ends were trimmed by 4 bases and 7 bases, with 14 bases remaining between them. CDR3 length: 14 amino acids.

In this sample, this clone turned up a few times. The V gene is TRBV12-5, the J gene TRBJ1-5, with 9 bases identical to TRBD1. The germline gives CDR1 LGHNT, CDR2 FRNRAP. The CDR3 totals 16 residues. V lost 5 bases to trimming and J lost 1 base; unmatched junction nucleotides: 6. In DNA, the CDR3 is TGTGCTAGTGGTCCCCAGGACAGGGGAAGCAATCAGCCCCAGCATTTT. It translates to CASGPQDRGSNQPQHF. Combining the CDR3 with reference TRBV12-5 and TRBJ1-5 gives the whole variable domain DARVTQTPRHKVTEMGQEVTMRCQPILGHNTVFWYRQTMMQGLELLAYFRNRAPLDDSGMPKDRFSAEMPDATLATLKIQPSEPRDSAVYFCASGPQDRGSNQPQHFGDGTRLSIL.

The rearrangement joins TRBV4-2 to TRBJ2-1, with a possible D match to TRBD2 (6 bases). V gave up 2 bases and J gave up 9 bases, with 14 bases separating them. Germline V gene lookup returns CDR1 LGHNA and CDR2 YNFKEQ. The CDR3 has 14 amino acids. The CDR3 protein is CASSQHGGAGEQFF. CDR3 bases: TGTGCCAGCAGCCAACACGGCGGGGCCGGTGAGCAGTTCTTC.

This chain links TRBV19 with TRBJ1-6; D possibly corresponds to TRBD1 (6 bases). Per the germline V gene, CDR1 is LNHDA and CDR2 is SQIVND (reference sequence). Trimming shortened V by 7 bases and J by 0 bases, and 10 bases separated the two germline ends. The CDR3 is 15 amino acids. The CDR3 reads CASTTGGSYNSPLHF. The CDR3 DNA reads TGTGCCAGTACGACAGGCGGCTCCTATAATTCACCCCTCCACTTT. Full variable domain (remainder filled in from reference TRBV19 and TRBJ1-6): DGGITQSPKYLFRKEGQNVTLSCEQNLNHDAMYWYRQDPGQGLRLIYYSQIVNDFQKGDIAEGYSVSREKKESFPLTVTSAQKNPTAFYLCASTTGGSYNSPLHFGNGTRLTVT.

V and J are TRBV19 and TRBJ2-1; TRBD2 aligns across 7 bases. After removal of 6 bases from V and 6 bases from J, the junction contained 8 bases not matched to a gene. Germline V gene lookup returns CDR1 LNHDA and CDR2 SQIVND (reference sequence). The CDR3 covers 14 residues. The CDR3 loop is CASRRERLSNEQFF. CDR3 DNA sequence: TGTGCCAGTAGGCGGGAGCGCCTTTCCAATGAGCAGTTCTTC.

V and J are TRBV6-6 and TRBJ2-5, with 9 nucleotides matching TRBD2. The CDR3 extends over 15 amino acids. Germline loops: CDR1 MNHNY, CDR2 SVGAGI (reference sequence). V shed 4 bases, J shed 5 bases, and the junction held 8 bases outside the gene matches. The CDR3 loop reads CASSWREGQGETQYF. The CDR3 DNA reads TGTGCCAGCAGTTGGCGGGAGGGCCAAGGGGAGACCCAGTACTTC.

The chain employs TRBV12-3 or TRBV12-4 and TRBJ1-2; 7 bases are a match to TRBD1. CDR3 length equals 13 residues. Losses at the gene ends were 3 bases for V and 7 bases for J; bases not matched to a gene: 5. The DNA for the CDR3 is TGTGCCAGCAGTTTTACAGGGGTGAGTGGCTACACCTTC. Protein sequence: CASSFTGVSGYTF.

Regarding this clone: Other DNA sequences of this sample code for an identical CDR3. The chain combines TRBV24-1 with TRBJ1-2; a weak D match, TRBD1 (5 bases). The CDR3 covers 13 residues. Germline values: CDR1 KGHDR, CDR2 SFDVKD. Trimming took 4 bases from V and 4 from J, leaving 9 bases between them. In DNA, the CDR3 is TGTGCCACCAGTGACCCCGACAGCTATGGCTACACCTTC. Its protein product is CATSDPDSYGYTF.

The chain employs TRBV6-5 and TRBJ1-5; possible D gene TRBD1, 6 bases. Germline assignment: CDR1 MNHEY and CDR2 SVGAGI. The CDR3 spans 13 residues. The V gene lost 2 bases and the J gene lost 7 bases, with 9 bases spanning the gap. The CDR3, as DNA: TGTGCCAGCAGTTACGTCAGGGGACAGCCCCAGCATTTT. This gives the protein CASSYVRGQPQHF.

The chain recombines TRBV23-1 with TRBJ2-3; tentatively, D is TRBD1 (6 bases). TRBV23-1 is marked as an open reading frame, function uncertain. The V end lost 6 bases, the J end lost 0 bases, and 22 bases lay between the germline ends. This CDR3 contains 18 residues. CDR3 sequence (DNA): TGCGCCAGCAGGCTGGGACACAGGTTGAAGACTAGCACAGATACGCAGTATTTT. It yields the protein CASRLGHRLKTSTDTQYF.

This chain links TRBV10-3 with TRBJ2-2, with 10 bases aligning to TRBD1. The junction had 3 bases not matched to a gene; V was cut back by 6 bases and J by 5 bases. The CDR3 is 14 amino acids. The V gene's germline CDR1 is ENHRY and CDR2 SYGVKD. For the CDR3, the DNA is TGTGCCATCAGGGGGACAGGGGATACCGGGGAGCTGTTTTTT. This encodes CAIRGTGDTGELFF.

V gene TRBV30 combines with J gene TRBJ1-3, with no clear D. Germline V CDR1 and CDR2: GTSNPN, SVGIG (reference sequence). This CDR3 is 13 amino acids long. Trimming removed 8 bases from V and 0 bases from J, with 11 bases in between. The CDR3 bases are TGTGCCGCACTGGGCGCCTCTGGAAACACCATATATTTT. Translating gives CAALGASGNTIYF. Using reference TRBV30 and TRBJ1-3 for the parts outside the CDR3, the full variable domain is SQTIHQWPATLVQPVGSPLSLECTVEGTSNPNLYWYRQAAGRGLQLLFYSVGIGQISSEVPQNLSASRPQDRQFILSSKKLLLSDSGFYLCAALGASGNTIYFGEGSWLTVV.

This sequence joins TRBV18 and TRBJ1-6; possibly TRBD1 for D (5 bases). The germline V and J ends were trimmed by 6 bases and 5 bases, with 14 bases remaining between them. CDR3 size: 15 residues. From germline, CDR1 is KGHSH and CDR2 LQKENI. The CDR3: CASSPIQGDNSPLHF. CDR3 DNA: TGTGCCAGCTCGCCTATTCAGGGTGATAATTCACCCCTCCACTTT. Complete variable domain (other parts from reference TRBV18 and TRBJ1-6): NAGVMQNPRHLVRRRGQEARLRCSPMKGHSHVYWYRQLPEEGLKFMVYLQKENIIDESGMPKERFSAEFPKEGPSILRIQQVVRGDSAAYFCASSPIQGDNSPLHFGNGTRLTVT.

The chain carries TRBV6-2 or TRBV6-3 and TRBJ2-2; no reliable D call. Trimming took off 5 bases at V and 5 bases at J, with 9 bases between the two ends. In germline, CDR1 is MNHEY, CDR2 SVGEGT. The CDR3 is made up of 13 amino acids. CDR3 in DNA: TGTGCCAGCAGTAATGTGAGAACCGGGGAGCTGTTTTTT. Translated: CASSNVRTGELFF.

This chain uses TRBV9 with TRBJ2-1, with 7 bases lining up with TRBD1. CDR3 size: 15 residues. V dropped 2 bases and J dropped 2; count of bases not matched to a gene: 4. The V gene's germline CDR1 is SGDLS and CDR2 YYNGEE. The CDR3: CASSVRDSPYNEQFF. The DNA of the CDR3 is TGTGCCAGCAGCGTCCGGGACAGCCCCTACAATGAGCAGTTCTTC.

The chain carries TRBV3-1 (or the pseudogene TRBV3-2) and TRBJ2-3; 8 bases align to TRBD2. Germline loops: CDR1 LGHDT, CDR2 YNNKEL (reference sequence). After removal of 1 base from V and 6 bases from J, the junction contained 9 bases not matched to a gene. The length of the CDR3 is 16 residues. The CDR3: CASSQGTGGTWDTQYF. CDR3 in DNA: TGTGCCAGCAGCCAAGGAACGGGGGGGACTTGGGATACGCAGTATTTT.

The V and J genes are TRBV19 and TRBJ1-3; D ambiguous. V was cut by 7 bases and J by 8 bases, with 18 bases left in between. Germline loops: CDR1 LNHDA, CDR2 SQIVND (reference sequence). This CDR3 comprises 14 residues. The CDR3 spells CASKIGDFGDTIYF. As DNA, the CDR3 is TGTGCCAGTAAAATCGGGGATTTCGGAGACACCATATATTTT.

The genes are TRBV4-3 and TRBJ2-7; TRBD2 matches at 9 bases. The V segment lost 0 bases and the J segment 3 bases; nucleotides outside the gene matches: 9. The CDR3 loop spans 17 amino acids. Germline assignment: CDR1 LGHNA and CDR2 YSLEER. The CDR3 sequence is CASSQDRGLAHHYEQYF. The CDR3, as DNA: TGCGCCAGCAGCCAAGATCGGGGACTAGCACACCACTACGAGCAGTACTTC.

CDR3 nucleotides: TGTGCCAGCAGCCAAGATACAGGGGAAAACTATGGCTACACCTTC. It is translated as CASSQDTGENYGYTF. The V gene is TRBV4-2, the J gene TRBJ1-2; 7 bases match TRBD1. Trimming at V came to 0 bases and at J to 2 bases, leaving 3 bases not matched to a gene. Germline CDR1 and CDR2: LGHNA and YNFKEQ. The CDR3 totals 15 residues.

This clone was recorded once. The rearrangement links TRBV27 to TRBJ1-6; 11 positions match TRBD1. This CDR3 spans 14 amino acids. The germline gives CDR1 MNHEY, CDR2 SMNVEV (reference sequence). The J segment lost 10 bases and the V segment lost 2 bases, leaving 1 base of the junction unmatched. Here the CDR3 DNA reads TGTGCCAGCAGTTTAGGGGACAGGGGGTCACCCCTCCACTTT. The encoded protein is CASSLGDRGSPLHF.

This chain joins TRBV6-4 and TRBJ2-1; D ambiguous. Germline V gene lookup returns CDR1 MRHNA and CDR2 SNTAGT. The CDR3 runs 14 residues. V was cut by 2 bases and J by 1 base, with 6 bases left in between. CDR3 sequence (DNA): TGTGCCAGCAGTGACCGGTCTTCCTACAATGAGCAGTTCTTC. It encodes CASSDRSSYNEQFF.